The rows below give T cell receptor beta chains drawn from one sample of a study of cytomegalovirus exposure and HLA in healthy donors. Data came from immunoSEQ multiplex PCR; TCRdb stores just in-frame clones and leaves some out. The sample has some 200,000 clones; 70% to 90% are singletons. The specimen sequenced was PBMCs. These receptors all stem from a woman aged 30 to 39 in good health and CMV-seronegative. Both conserved end residues are part of each CDR3. The D gene is left open where the match is weak. For some rows the clone size is stated as once, few or many, or as a class when expanded; others skip it.

v_call: TRBV5-4
clone_size: NA
j_call: TRBJ2-5
d_call: TRBD1
cdr3_aa: CASSSQQGRPEETQYF
cdr3_nt: TGTGCCAGCAGCTCACAACAGGGGCGTCCTGAAGAGACCCAGTACTTC

v_call: TRBV4-1
clone_size: NA
j_call: TRBJ2-7
d_call: TRBD2
cdr3_aa: CASSQTTSGGVYEQYF
cdr3_nt: TGCGCCAGCAGCCAAACGACTAGCGGGGGGGTTTACGAGCAGTACTTC

v_call: TRBV9
clone_size: NA
j_call: TRBJ1-3
d_call: NA
cdr3_aa: CASSVAVSGNTIYF
cdr3_nt: TGTGCCAGCAGCGTAGCTGTTTCTGGAAACACCATATATTTT

v_call: TRBV5-5
clone_size: once
j_call: TRBJ1-5
d_call: NA
cdr3_aa: CASSDTEIYNQPQHF
cdr3_nt: TGTGCCAGCAGCGATACAGAGATTTACAATCAGCCCCAGCATTTT

v_call: TRBV4-3
clone_size: NA
j_call: TRBJ2-1
d_call: TRBD2
cdr3_aa: CASSQSRVAGDNEQFF
cdr3_nt: TGCGCCAGCAGCCAAAGCCGGGTGGCGGGAGACAATGAGCAGTTCTTC

v_call: TRBV5-6
clone_size: NA
j_call: TRBJ1-3
d_call: NA
cdr3_aa: CATASRLSGNTIYF
cdr3_nt: TGTGCCACCGCAAGTAGACTCTCTGGAAACACCATATATTTT

v_call: TRBV5-1
clone_size: NA
j_call: TRBJ2-7
d_call: TRBD2
cdr3_aa: CASSLGAGGYYEQYF
cdr3_nt: TGCGCCAGCAGCTTGGGAGCGGGGGGCTATTACGAGCAGTACTTC

v_call: TRBV7-9
clone_size: NA
j_call: TRBJ2-3
d_call: TRBD2
cdr3_aa: CASSLALGGSTDTQYF
cdr3_nt: TGTGCCAGCAGCTTAGCGCTCGGGGGGAGCACAGATACGCAGTATTTT

v_call: TRBV6-5
clone_size: NA
j_call: TRBJ2-5
d_call: NA
cdr3_aa: CASSSSTGAQETQYF
cdr3_nt: TGTGCCAGCAGTTCCTCGACAGGAGCCCAAGAGACCCAGTACTTC

v_call: TRBV4-1
clone_size: once
j_call: TRBJ1-6
d_call: NA
cdr3_aa: CASSQGGQRSPLHF
cdr3_nt: TGCGCCAGCAGCCAAGGAGGACAACGTTCACCCCTCCACTTT

v_call: TRBV30
clone_size: NA
j_call: TRBJ2-1
d_call: NA
cdr3_aa: CALDYRNEQFF
cdr3_nt: TGTGCCTTGGACTACCGCAATGAGCAGTTCTTC

v_call: TRBV5-6
clone_size: NA
j_call: TRBJ1-3
d_call: NA
cdr3_aa: CASRGGLDGNTIYF
cdr3_nt: TGTGCCAGCAGGGGGGGGCTGGACGGAAACACCATATATTTT

v_call: TRBV6-6
clone_size: NA
j_call: TRBJ2-7
d_call: NA
cdr3_aa: CASSYLGRDYEQYF
cdr3_nt: TGTGCCAGCAGTTACCTGGGCAGGGACTACGAGCAGTACTTC

v_call: TRBV28
clone_size: many
j_call: TRBJ1-5
d_call: TRBD1
cdr3_aa: CASSSLYRGLKQPQHF
cdr3_nt: TGTGCCAGCAGTTCCCTTTATAGGGGGCTGAAGCAGCCCCAGCATTTT

v_call: TRBV7-9
clone_size: NA
j_call: TRBJ1-5
d_call: NA
cdr3_aa: CASSLAAGWDQPQHF
cdr3_nt: TGTGCCAGCAGCTTAGCGGCAGGGTGGGATCAGCCCCAGCATTTT

v_call: TRBV28
clone_size: NA
j_call: TRBJ2-5
d_call: NA
cdr3_aa: CASSLFGTGVEETQYF
cdr3_nt: TGTGCCAGCAGTTTATTCGGGACGGGGGTCGAAGAGACCCAGTACTTC

v_call: TRBV28
clone_size: NA
j_call: TRBJ2-1
d_call: TRBD1
cdr3_aa: CASSLIQGAMDEQFF
cdr3_nt: TGTGCCAGCAGTCTAATACAGGGGGCGATGGATGAGCAGTTCTTC

v_call: TRBV9
clone_size: NA
j_call: TRBJ2-2
d_call: NA
cdr3_aa: CASRPATGDQNTGELFF
cdr3_nt: TGTGCCAGCAGGCCCGCGACAGGAGATCAGAACACCGGGGAGCTGTTTTTT

v_call: TRBV6-4
clone_size: NA
j_call: TRBJ1-6
d_call: NA
cdr3_aa: CASSEALGGNSPLHF
cdr3_nt: TGTGCCAGCAGTGAGGCCCTTGGTGGTAATTCACCCCTCCACTTT

v_call: TRBV7-2
clone_size: NA
j_call: TRBJ1-1
d_call: NA
cdr3_aa: CASSSNGRLMNTEAFF
cdr3_nt: TGTGCCAGCAGCTCAAATGGCAGGCTTATGAACACTGAAGCTTTCTTT

v_call: TRBV28
clone_size: NA
j_call: TRBJ1-1
d_call: TRBD1
cdr3_aa: CASRGEGAWGTEAFF
cdr3_nt: TGTGCCAGCAGGGGTGAGGGGGCGTGGGGCACTGAAGCTTTCTTT

v_call: TRBV4-1
clone_size: once
j_call: TRBJ2-2
d_call: NA
cdr3_aa: CASSQVGLATGELFF
cdr3_nt: TGCGCCAGCAGCCAAGTGGGCCTAGCGACCGGGGAGCTGTTTTTT

v_call: TRBV15
clone_size: NA
j_call: TRBJ1-2
d_call: TRBD1
cdr3_aa: CATSREAGGSYGYTF
cdr3_nt: TGTGCCACCAGCAGAGAGGCAGGGGGGTCCTATGGCTACACCTTC

v_call: TRBV4-3
clone_size: few
j_call: TRBJ2-3
d_call: NA
cdr3_aa: CASSQGRGGADTQYF
cdr3_nt: TGCGCCAGCAGCCAGGGGAGAGGAGGAGCAGATACGCAGTATTTT

v_call: TRBV9
clone_size: NA
j_call: TRBJ2-7
d_call: NA
cdr3_aa: CASSVATGAGTALSLYF
cdr3_nt: NA

v_call: TRBV4-3
clone_size: NA
j_call: TRBJ2-5
d_call: TRBD1
cdr3_aa: CASSQDGQGSQETQYF
cdr3_nt: TGCGCCAGCAGCCAAGATGGACAGGGATCCCAAGAGACCCAGTACTTC

v_call: TRBV7-2
clone_size: NA
j_call: TRBJ1-2
d_call: NA
cdr3_aa: CASSAGHYGYTF
cdr3_nt: TGTGCCAGCAGCGCGGGACACTATGGCTACACCTTC

v_call: TRBV28
clone_size: NA
j_call: TRBJ1-2
d_call: TRBD1
cdr3_aa: CASSPLTGGHYYGYTF
cdr3_nt: TGTGCCAGCAGTCCCCTGACAGGGGGCCACTACTATGGCTACACCTTC

v_call: TRBV29-1
clone_size: NA
j_call: TRBJ2-7
d_call: NA
cdr3_aa: CSVEEGLSYEQYF
cdr3_nt: TGCAGCGTTGAGGAGGGCCTCTCCTACGAGCAGTACTTC

v_call: TRBV7-9
clone_size: few
j_call: TRBJ1-5
d_call: NA
cdr3_aa: CASSSGQYSNQPQHF
cdr3_nt: TGTGCCAGCAGTTCCGGACAATATAGCAATCAGCCCCAGCATTTT

v_call: TRBV27
clone_size: NA
j_call: TRBJ2-7
d_call: NA
cdr3_aa: CASSAEGVEQYF
cdr3_nt: TGTGCCAGCAGTGCCGAAGGAGTCGAGCAGTACTTC

v_call: TRBV7-9
clone_size: NA
j_call: TRBJ1-3
d_call: NA
cdr3_aa: CASSLSASGNTIYF
cdr3_nt: TGTGCCAGCAGCTTGAGTGCCTCTGGAAACACCATATATTTT

v_call: TRBV23-1
clone_size: NA
j_call: TRBJ2-7
d_call: TRBD2
cdr3_aa: CASSQSRLAGAPRSEQYF
cdr3_nt: TGCGCCAGCAGTCAATCGAGGCTAGCGGGGGCCCCGAGGAGCGAGCAGTACTTC

v_call: TRBV5-6
clone_size: NA
j_call: TRBJ1-2
d_call: NA
cdr3_aa: CASSLGGLFGYTF
cdr3_nt: TGTGCCAGCAGCTTGGGGGGCTTGTTTGGCTACACCTTC

v_call: TRBV5-6
clone_size: NA
j_call: TRBJ2-7
d_call: TRBD2
cdr3_aa: CASSLSVGGAYEQYF
cdr3_nt: TGTGCCAGCAGCTTATCCGTCGGGGGGGCATACGAGCAGTACTTC

v_call: TRBV28
clone_size: NA
j_call: TRBJ1-3
d_call: TRBD1
cdr3_aa: CASRAGTGSGNTIYF
cdr3_nt: TGTGCCAGCAGGGCTGGGACAGGCTCTGGAAACACCATATATTTT

v_call: TRBV7-8
clone_size: NA
j_call: TRBJ2-7
d_call: TRBD2
cdr3_aa: CASSRGVLTYEQYF
cdr3_nt: TGTGCCAGCAGCCGGGGGGTCCTAACCTACGAGCAGTACTTC

v_call: TRBV5-6
clone_size: NA
j_call: TRBJ2-7
d_call: TRBD1
cdr3_aa: CASSRRTGPVTYEQYF
cdr3_nt: TGTGCCAGCAGCCGACGGACAGGGCCGGTAACCTACGAGCAGTACTTC

v_call: TRBV15
clone_size: NA
j_call: TRBJ1-4
d_call: TRBD1
cdr3_aa: CATSRELGQRVPTNEKLFF
cdr3_nt: TGTGCCACCAGCAGAGAATTGGGACAGCGAGTCCCAACTAATGAAAAACTGTTTTTT

v_call: TRBV19
clone_size: NA
j_call: TRBJ2-5
d_call: TRBD1
cdr3_aa: CASSRGQGLQETQYF
cdr3_nt: TGTGCCAGTAGTAGGGGACAGGGTCTTCAAGAGACCCAGTACTTC

v_call: TRBV5-8
clone_size: NA
j_call: TRBJ1-4
d_call: TRBD1
cdr3_aa: CASRTNRGRTEKLFF
cdr3_nt: TGTGCCAGCAGGACAAACAGGGGGCGGACCGAAAAACTGTTTTTT

v_call: TRBV7-8
clone_size: NA
j_call: TRBJ2-7
d_call: TRBD2
cdr3_aa: CASSLVGGKGEQYF
cdr3_nt: TGTGCCAGCAGCTTAGTGGGGGGGAAAGGCGAGCAGTACTTC

v_call: TRBV5-5
clone_size: NA
j_call: TRBJ2-7
d_call: NA
cdr3_aa: CASSLGRPGSTGYEQYF
cdr3_nt: TGTGCCAGCAGCTTGGGTCGGCCGGGTAGCACGGGCTACGAGCAGTACTTC

v_call: TRBV4-1
clone_size: NA
j_call: TRBJ2-7
d_call: NA
cdr3_aa: CASSQGGPDEQYF
cdr3_nt: TGCGCCAGCAGCCAAGGGGGGCCCGACGAGCAGTACTTC

v_call: TRBV27
clone_size: once
j_call: TRBJ2-5
d_call: TRBD2
cdr3_aa: CASSGLAGVETQYF
cdr3_nt: TGTGCCAGCAGCGGACTAGCGGGGGTAGAGACCCAGTACTTC

v_call: TRBV5-1
clone_size: NA
j_call: TRBJ2-7
d_call: TRBD2
cdr3_aa: CASSLVPSGVSSYEQYF
cdr3_nt: TGCGCCAGCAGCTTGGTACCTAGCGGGGTTAGCTCCTACGAGCAGTACTTC

v_call: TRBV6-1
clone_size: NA
j_call: TRBJ2-7
d_call: TRBD1
cdr3_aa: CASSSRDRGLNEQYF
cdr3_nt: TGTGCCAGCAGTTCCCGGGACAGGGGCTTAAACGAGCAGTACTTC

v_call: TRBV27
clone_size: NA
j_call: TRBJ2-1
d_call: TRBD2
cdr3_aa: CASSLRSSGRAYNEQFF
cdr3_nt: TGTGCCAGCAGTTTACGGTCTAGCGGGAGGGCGTACAATGAGCAGTTCTTC

v_call: TRBV6-5
clone_size: NA
j_call: TRBJ2-2
d_call: NA
cdr3_aa: CASSYEDRNTGELFF
cdr3_nt: TGTGCCAGCAGTTATGAGGACAGGAACACCGGGGAGCTGTTTTTT

v_call: TRBV10-3
clone_size: NA
j_call: TRBJ2-6
d_call: NA
cdr3_aa: CAIGIRDILAGANVLTF
cdr3_nt: TGTGCCATAGGGATCCGGGACATCTTGGCTGGGGCCAACGTCCTGACTTTC